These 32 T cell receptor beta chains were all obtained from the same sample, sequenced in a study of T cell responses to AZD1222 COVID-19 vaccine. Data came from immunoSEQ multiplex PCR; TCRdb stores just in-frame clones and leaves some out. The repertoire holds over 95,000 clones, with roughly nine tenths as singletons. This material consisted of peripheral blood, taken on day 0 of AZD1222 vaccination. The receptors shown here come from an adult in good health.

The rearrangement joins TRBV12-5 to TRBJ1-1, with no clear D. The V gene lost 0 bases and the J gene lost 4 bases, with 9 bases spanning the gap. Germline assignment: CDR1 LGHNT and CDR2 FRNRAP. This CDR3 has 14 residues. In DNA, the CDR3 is TGTGCTAGTGGTTTGGTACCGGGAGGCACTGAAGCTTTCTTT. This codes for CASGLVPGGTEAFF.

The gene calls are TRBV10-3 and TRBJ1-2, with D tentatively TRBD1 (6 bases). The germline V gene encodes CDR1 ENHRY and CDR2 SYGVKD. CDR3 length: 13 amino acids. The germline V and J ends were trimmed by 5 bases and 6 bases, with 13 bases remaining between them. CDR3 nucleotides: TGTGCCATCAGTACCCCAGGGGATGATGGCTACACCTTC. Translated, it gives CAISTPGDDGYTF.

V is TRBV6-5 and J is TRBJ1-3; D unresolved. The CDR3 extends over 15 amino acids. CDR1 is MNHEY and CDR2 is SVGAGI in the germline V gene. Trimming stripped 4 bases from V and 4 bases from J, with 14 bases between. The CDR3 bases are TGTGCCAGCAGTTTGGAACACCCGGGGGGAAACACCATATATTTT. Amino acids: CASSLEHPGGNTIYF.

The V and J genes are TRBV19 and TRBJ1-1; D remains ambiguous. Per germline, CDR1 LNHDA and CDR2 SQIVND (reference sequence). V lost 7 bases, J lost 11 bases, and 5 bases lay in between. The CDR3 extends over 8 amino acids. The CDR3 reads CASMGAFF. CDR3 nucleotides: TGTGCCAGTATGGGGGCTTTCTTT.

In DNA, the CDR3 is TGTGCCAGCAGCCCACTTGGGCGGGTAGGACGAGGAAACACTGAAGCTTTCTTT. Protein sequence: CASSPLGRVGRGNTEAFF. The rearrangement links TRBV3-1 (or the pseudogene TRBV3-2) to TRBJ1-1, with D hard to call. Trimming cost V 4 bases and J 2 bases, with 23 bases left between them. The CDR3 sequence is 18 residues long. Germline V gives CDR1 LGHDT, CDR2 YNNKEL (reference sequence).

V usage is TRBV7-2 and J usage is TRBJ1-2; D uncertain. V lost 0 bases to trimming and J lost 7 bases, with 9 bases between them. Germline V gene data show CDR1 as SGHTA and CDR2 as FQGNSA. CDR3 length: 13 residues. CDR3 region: CASSLAGSGGYTF. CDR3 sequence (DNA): TGTGCCAGCAGCTTAGCAGGTAGTGGTGGCTACACCTTC.

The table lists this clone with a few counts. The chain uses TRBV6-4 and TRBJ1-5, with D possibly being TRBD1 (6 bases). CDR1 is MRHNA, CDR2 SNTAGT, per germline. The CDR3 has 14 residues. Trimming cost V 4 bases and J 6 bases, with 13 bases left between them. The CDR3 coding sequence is TGTGCCAGCAGTGCTAACAGGGAAAGTCAGCCCCAGCATTTT. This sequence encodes CASSANRESQPQHF.

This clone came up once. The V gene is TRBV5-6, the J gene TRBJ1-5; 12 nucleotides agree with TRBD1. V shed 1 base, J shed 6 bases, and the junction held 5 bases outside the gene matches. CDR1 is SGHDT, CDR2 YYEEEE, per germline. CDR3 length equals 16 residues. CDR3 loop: CASSLTGQGAGQPQHF. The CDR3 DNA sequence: TGTGCCAGCAGCTTGACGGGACAGGGGGCAGGTCAGCCCCAGCATTTT.

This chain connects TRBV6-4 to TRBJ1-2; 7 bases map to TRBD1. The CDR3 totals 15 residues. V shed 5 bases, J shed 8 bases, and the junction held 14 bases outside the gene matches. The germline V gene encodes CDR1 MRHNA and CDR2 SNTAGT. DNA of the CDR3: TGTGCCAGCAGTCCAAGGACAGGCGCCGTAGGGGGCTACACCTTC. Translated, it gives CASSPRTGAVGGYTF.

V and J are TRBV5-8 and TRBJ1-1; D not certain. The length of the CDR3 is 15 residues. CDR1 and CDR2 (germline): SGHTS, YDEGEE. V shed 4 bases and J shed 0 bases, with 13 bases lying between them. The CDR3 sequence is CASSLWVGMNTEAFF. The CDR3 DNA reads TGTGCCAGCAGCCTATGGGTTGGCATGAACACTGAAGCTTTCTTT.

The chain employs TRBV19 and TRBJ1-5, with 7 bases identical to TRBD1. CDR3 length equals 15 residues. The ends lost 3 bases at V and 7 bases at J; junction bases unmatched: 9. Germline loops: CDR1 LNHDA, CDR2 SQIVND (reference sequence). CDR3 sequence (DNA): TGTGCCAGTAGTATTGGCCGTCAGGGGGAGCAGCCCCAGCATTTT. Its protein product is CASSIGRQGEQPQHF.

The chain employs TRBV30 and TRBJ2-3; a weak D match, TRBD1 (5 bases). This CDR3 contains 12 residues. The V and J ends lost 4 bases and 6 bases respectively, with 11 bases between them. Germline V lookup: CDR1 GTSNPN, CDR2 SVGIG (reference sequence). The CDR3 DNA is TGTGCCTGGATTCGGACACGGGATACGCAGTATTTT. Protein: CAWIRTRDTQYF.

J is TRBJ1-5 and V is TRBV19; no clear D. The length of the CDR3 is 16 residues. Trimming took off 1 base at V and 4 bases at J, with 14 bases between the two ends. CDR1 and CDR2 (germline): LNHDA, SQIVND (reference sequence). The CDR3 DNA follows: TGTGCCAGTAGTATAGTTCTAGGACCGAGTAATCAGCCCCAGCATTTT. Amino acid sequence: CASSIVLGPSNQPQHF.

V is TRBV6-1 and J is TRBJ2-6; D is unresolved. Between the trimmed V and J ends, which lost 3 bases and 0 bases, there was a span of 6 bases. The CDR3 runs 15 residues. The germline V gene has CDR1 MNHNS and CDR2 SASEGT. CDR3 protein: CASSDGRSGANVLTF. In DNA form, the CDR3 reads TGTGCCAGCAGTGACGGGCGCTCTGGGGCCAACGTCCTGACTTTC.

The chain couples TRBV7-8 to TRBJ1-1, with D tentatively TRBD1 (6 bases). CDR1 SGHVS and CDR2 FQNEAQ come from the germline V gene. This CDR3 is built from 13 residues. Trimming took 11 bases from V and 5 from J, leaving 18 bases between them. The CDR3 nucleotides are TGTGCCGCCGGGGGCCTGGGGCCAACTGAAGCTTTCTTT. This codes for CAAGGLGPTEAFF.

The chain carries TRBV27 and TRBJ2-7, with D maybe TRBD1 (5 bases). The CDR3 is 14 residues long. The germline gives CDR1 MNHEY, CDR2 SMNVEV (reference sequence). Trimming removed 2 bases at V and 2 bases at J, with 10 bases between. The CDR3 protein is CASSLSRVTYEQYF. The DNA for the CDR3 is TGTGCCAGCAGTTTAAGCAGGGTGACCTACGAGCAGTACTTC.

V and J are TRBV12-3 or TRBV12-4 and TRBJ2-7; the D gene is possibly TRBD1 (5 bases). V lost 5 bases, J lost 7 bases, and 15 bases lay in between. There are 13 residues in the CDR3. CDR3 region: CASSPTRALEQYF. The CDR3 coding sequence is TGTGCCAGCAGTCCGACCAGGGCTTTGGAGCAGTACTTC.

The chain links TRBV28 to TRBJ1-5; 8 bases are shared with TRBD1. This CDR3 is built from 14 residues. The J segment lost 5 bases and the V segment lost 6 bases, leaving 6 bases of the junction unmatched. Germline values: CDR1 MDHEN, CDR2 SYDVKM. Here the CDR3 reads CASSPRQGHQPQHF. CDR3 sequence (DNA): TGTGCCAGCAGCCCCCGACAGGGGCATCAGCCCCAGCATTTT.

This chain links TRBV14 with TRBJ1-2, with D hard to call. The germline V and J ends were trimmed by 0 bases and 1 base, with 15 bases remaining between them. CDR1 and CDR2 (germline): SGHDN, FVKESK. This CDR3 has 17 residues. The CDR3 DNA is TGTGCCAGCAGCCAAGATCCACTGGGAGGAATTAACTATGGCTACACCTTC. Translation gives CASSQDPLGGINYGYTF.

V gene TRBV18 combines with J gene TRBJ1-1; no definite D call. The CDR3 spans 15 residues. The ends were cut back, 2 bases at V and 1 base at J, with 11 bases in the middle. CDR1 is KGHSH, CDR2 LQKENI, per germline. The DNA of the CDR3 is TGTGCCAGCTCACCAGGGATGAAGAGGAACACTGAAGCTTTCTTT. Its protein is CASSPGMKRNTEAFF.

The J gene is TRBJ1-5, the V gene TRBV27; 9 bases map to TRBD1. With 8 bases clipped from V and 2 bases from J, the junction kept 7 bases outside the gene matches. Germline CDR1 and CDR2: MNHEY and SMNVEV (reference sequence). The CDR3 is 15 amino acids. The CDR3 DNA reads TGTGCCAGCGGGGAACAGGGGGCCGGCAATCAGCCCCAGCATTTT. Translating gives CASGEQGAGNQPQHF.

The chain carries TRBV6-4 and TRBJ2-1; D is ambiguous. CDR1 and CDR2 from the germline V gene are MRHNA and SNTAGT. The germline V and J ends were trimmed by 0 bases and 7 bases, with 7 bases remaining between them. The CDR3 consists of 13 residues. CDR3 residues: CASSDSGVNEQFF. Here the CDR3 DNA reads TGTGCCAGCAGTGACTCTGGGGTAAATGAGCAGTTCTTC.

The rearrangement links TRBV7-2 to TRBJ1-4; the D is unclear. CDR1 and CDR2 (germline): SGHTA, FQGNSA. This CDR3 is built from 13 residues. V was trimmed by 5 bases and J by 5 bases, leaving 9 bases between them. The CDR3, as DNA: TGTGCCAGCAGCCCGGGCCCCAATGAAAAACTGTTTTTT. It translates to CASSPGPNEKLFF. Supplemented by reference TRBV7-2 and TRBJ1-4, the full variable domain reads GAGVSQSPSNKVTEKGKDVELRCDPISGHTALYWYRQSLGQGLEFLIYFQGNSAPDKSGLPSDRFSAERTGGSVSTLTIQRTQQEDSAVYLCASSPGPNEKLFFGSGTQLSVL.

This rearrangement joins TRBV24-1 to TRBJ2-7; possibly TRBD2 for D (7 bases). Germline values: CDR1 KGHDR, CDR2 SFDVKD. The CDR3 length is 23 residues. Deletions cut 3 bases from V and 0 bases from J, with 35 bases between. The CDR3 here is CATSDLYTPGDYYPAFSSYEQYF. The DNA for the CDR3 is TGTGCCACCAGTGATCTGTACACCCCAGGGGACTACTACCCCGCCTTTAGCTCCTACGAGCAGTACTTC.

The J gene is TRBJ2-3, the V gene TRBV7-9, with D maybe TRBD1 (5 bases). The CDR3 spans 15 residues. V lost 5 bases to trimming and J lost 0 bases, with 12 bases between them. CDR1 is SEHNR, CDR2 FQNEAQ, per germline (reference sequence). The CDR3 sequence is CASSPDSLSTDTQYF. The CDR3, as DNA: TGTGCCAGCAGCCCCGACAGCCTTAGCACAGATACGCAGTATTTT.

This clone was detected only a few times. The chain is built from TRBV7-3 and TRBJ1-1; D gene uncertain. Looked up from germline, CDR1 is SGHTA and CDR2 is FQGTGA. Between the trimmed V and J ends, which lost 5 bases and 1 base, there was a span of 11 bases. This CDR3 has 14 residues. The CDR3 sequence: CASSRTGTNTEAFF. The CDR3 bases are TGTGCCAGCAGCCGTACGGGTACGAACACTGAAGCTTTCTTT.

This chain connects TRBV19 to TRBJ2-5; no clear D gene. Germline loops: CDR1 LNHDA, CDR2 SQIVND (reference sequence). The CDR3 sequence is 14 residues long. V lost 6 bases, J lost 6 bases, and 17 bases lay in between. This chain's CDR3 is CASSETDNRQTQYF. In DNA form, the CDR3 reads TGTGCCAGTAGCGAAACAGACAACCGACAGACCCAGTACTTC.

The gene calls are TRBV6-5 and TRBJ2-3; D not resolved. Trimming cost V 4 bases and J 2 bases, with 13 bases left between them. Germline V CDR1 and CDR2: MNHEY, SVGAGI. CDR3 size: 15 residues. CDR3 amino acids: CASSSPLAVTDTQYF. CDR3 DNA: TGTGCCAGCAGTTCGCCCTTGGCGGTCACAGATACGCAGTATTTT.

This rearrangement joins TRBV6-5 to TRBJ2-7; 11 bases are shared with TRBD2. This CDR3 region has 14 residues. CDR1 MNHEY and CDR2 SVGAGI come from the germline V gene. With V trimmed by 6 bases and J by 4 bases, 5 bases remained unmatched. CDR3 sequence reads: CASRFSGGVYEQYF. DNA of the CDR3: TGTGCCAGCAGGTTTAGCGGGGGGGTGTACGAGCAGTACTTC.

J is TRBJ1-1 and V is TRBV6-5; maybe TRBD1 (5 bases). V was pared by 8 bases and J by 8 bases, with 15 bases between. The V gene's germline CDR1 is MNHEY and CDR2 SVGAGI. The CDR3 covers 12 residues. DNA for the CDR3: TGTGCCAGCCGCCTGAGGGGAAGGGAAGCTTTCTTT. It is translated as CASRLRGREAFF.

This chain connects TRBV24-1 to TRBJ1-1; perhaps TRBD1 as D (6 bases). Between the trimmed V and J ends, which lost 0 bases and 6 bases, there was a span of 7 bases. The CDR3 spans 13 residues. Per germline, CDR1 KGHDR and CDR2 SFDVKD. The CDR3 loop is CATSDLQGSEAFF. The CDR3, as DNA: TGTGCCACCAGTGATTTGCAGGGGTCTGAAGCTTTCTTT.

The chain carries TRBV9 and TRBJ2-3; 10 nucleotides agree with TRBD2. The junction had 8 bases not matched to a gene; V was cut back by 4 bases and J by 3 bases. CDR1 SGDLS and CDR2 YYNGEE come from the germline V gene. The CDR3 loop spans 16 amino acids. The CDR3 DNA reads TGTGCCAGCAGCCCGAGGGAGGGACTAGCGACAGATACGCAGTATTTT. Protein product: CASSPREGLATDTQYF.